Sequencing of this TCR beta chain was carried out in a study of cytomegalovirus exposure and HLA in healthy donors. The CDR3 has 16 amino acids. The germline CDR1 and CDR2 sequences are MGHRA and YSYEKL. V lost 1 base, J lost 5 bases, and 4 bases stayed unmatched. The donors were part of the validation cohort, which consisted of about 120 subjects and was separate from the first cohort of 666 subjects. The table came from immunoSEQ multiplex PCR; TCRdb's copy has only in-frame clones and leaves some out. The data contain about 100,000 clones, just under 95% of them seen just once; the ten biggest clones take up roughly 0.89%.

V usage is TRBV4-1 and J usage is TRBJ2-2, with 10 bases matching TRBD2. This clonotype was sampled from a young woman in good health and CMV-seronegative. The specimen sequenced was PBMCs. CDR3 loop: CASSQVGTSDTGELFF. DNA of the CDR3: TGCGCCAGCAGCCAAGTCGGGACTAGCGATACCGGGGAGCTGTTTTTT.